One and the same sample provided the 10 T cell receptor beta chains below, sequenced in a study of beta chain features in type 1 diabetes. Study-wide findings and caveats: There was a moderate but significant shortening of TCRB CDR3s in all four CD4+ subsets of Type 1 diabetes patients.

These TCRs' antigens remain unknown. Every isolated RNA sample was fully reverse transcribed, so sequencing captured expressed TCRB transcripts. Assay: immunoSEQ multiplex PCR; the TCRdb copy retains only in-frame clones and omits some. The sample comprises a few hundred thousand clones, roughly 14% of which are singletons, and about 0.015% rests with the top ten. Sequencing was performed on naive CD4+ T cells from blood. All receptors derive from a young woman with type 1 diabetes.

V is TRBV2 and J is TRBJ2-7; D is possibly TRBD1 (5 bases). The CDR3 is 13 residues long. Germline lookup yields CDR1 SNHLY and CDR2 FYNNEI. V was clipped by 6 bases and J by 2 bases, with 11 bases between them. The CDR3 sequence is CASSLQDPYEQYV. The CDR3 bases are TGTGCCAGCAGCTTACAGGATCCCTACGAGCAGTACGTC.

The table lists this clone with a few counts. The rearrangement links TRBV6-5 to TRBJ1-1; 9 bases line up with TRBD1. V lost 2 bases and J lost 5; bases outside the gene matches: 6. The germline gives CDR1 MNHEY, CDR2 SVGAGI. This CDR3 region has 15 residues. CDR3: CASSYRQGVGTEAFF. CDR3 sequence (DNA): TGTGCCAGCAGTTACAGACAGGGGGTAGGGACTGAAGCTTTCTTT.

This rearrangement joins TRBV7-8 to TRBJ1-5; TRBD1 matches 8 bases. Germline values: CDR1 SGHVS, CDR2 FQNEAQ. The CDR3 is 16 amino acids. Trimming cost V 1 base and J 6 bases; bases outside gene matches: 8. CDR3 in DNA: TGTGCCAGCAGCTTAGGAGGTGGACAGGGAGGTCAGCCCCAGCATTTT. This translates into CASSLGGGQGGQPQHF. The whole variable domain, filled in from reference TRBV7-8 and TRBJ1-5, reads GAGVSQSPRYKVAKRGQDVALRCDPISGHVSLFWYQQALGQGPEFLTYFQNEAQLDKSGLPSDRFFAERPEGSVSTLKIQRTQQEDSAVYLCASSLGGGQGGQPQHFGDGTRLSIL.

This clone was detected only a few times. Here the CDR3 DNA reads TGTGCCAGCAGCCCGGGACTAGGGACAGATACGCAGTATTTT. This codes for CASSPGLGTDTQYF. V gene TRBV5-4 combines with J gene TRBJ2-3, with 8 nucleotides matching TRBD2. Germline V CDR1 and CDR2: SGHNT, YYREEE (reference sequence). V gave up 4 bases and J gave up 3 bases; unmatched junction bases: 4. The CDR3 is 14 residues long.

This clone was recorded a few times. The V call is TRBV5-1, the J call TRBJ1-1; a possible D gene is TRBD1 (6 bases). V lost 5 bases and J 4 bases, leaving 15 bases between the germline ends. The CDR3 consists of 14 residues. Germline assignment: CDR1 SGHRS and CDR2 YFSETQ. CDR3 amino acids: CASRAGGLGTEAFF. CDR3 DNA: TGCGCCAGCAGGGCCGGGGGGCTTGGCACTGAAGCTTTCTTT.

The gene calls are TRBV28 and TRBJ1-1, with 7 nucleotides matching TRBD1. CDR1 is MDHEN and CDR2 is SYDVKM in the germline V gene. The CDR3 has 14 residues. V lost 7 bases and J lost 0; bases outside the gene matches: 5. The CDR3 loop is CASIVGTVNTEAFF. In DNA, the CDR3 is TGTGCCAGCATTGTGGGGACAGTGAACACTGAAGCTTTCTTT. Filled out from reference TRBV28 and TRBJ1-1, the complete variable domain reads DVKVTQSSRYLVKRTGEKVFLECVQDMDHENMFWYRQDPGLGLRLIYFSYDVKMKEKGDIPEGYSVSREKKERFSLILESASTNQTSMYLCASIVGTVNTEAFFGQGTRLTVV.

The chain has TRBV28 and TRBJ2-7; TRBD1 might be the D (5 bases). The CDR3 has 14 residues. The V and J ends lost 3 bases and 2 bases respectively, with 11 bases between them. Germline-derived CDR1 and CDR2 are MDHEN and SYDVKM. The chain's CDR3 is CASSFYAGTYEQYF. The CDR3 bases are TGTGCCAGCAGTTTTTATGCAGGGACCTACGAGCAGTACTTC.

V usage is TRBV30 and J usage is TRBJ2-5; no reliable D call. The germline V and J ends were trimmed by 5 bases and 4 bases, with 11 bases remaining between them. Germline CDR1 GTSNPN, CDR2 SVGIG (reference sequence). The CDR3 contains 12 residues. Written as DNA, the CDR3 is TGTGCCTGGGGGCTCCTTGTAGAGACCCAGTACTTC. Encoded protein: CAWGLLVETQYF.

This clone was recorded once. At one end, the junction sequence differs from germline, possibly due to a read error. This chain connects TRBV18 to TRBJ1-4; 7 bases match TRBD1. CDR3 size: 13 residues. The V gene's germline CDR1 is KGHSH and CDR2 LQKENI. The CDR3: CASSPQGNEKLFF. The CDR3 DNA reads as TGTGCCAGCTCTCCACAGGGGAATGAAAAACTGTTTTTT.

In regard to this clone: The junction does not match germline at one end; this may be a read error. The chain has TRBV18 and TRBJ2-3, with 8 bases that match TRBD1. The CDR3 spans 14 residues. Germline V gene lookup returns CDR1 KGHSH and CDR2 LQKENI. In nucleotides, the CDR3 is TGTGCCAGCTCACCACGCGTAGCGGACAGGGAAATGAATTTT. Translating gives CASSPRVADREMNF.